This T cell receptor (beta chain) was recovered during a study of lymphopenia after photon versus proton radiotherapy. General study points: Relative stability marked proton patients; photon patients lost diversity and naive cells. After the lymphocyte nadir, photon-treated repertoires showed oligoclonal expansion, especially of CD8+ Temra cells. In patients who died, overall survival fell as post-nadir TCR diversity dropped more.

Germline CDR1 LNHDA, CDR2 SQIVND (reference sequence). Trimming removed 5 bases at V and 8 bases at J, with 21 bases between. The CDR3 runs to 16 residues. On this clone itself: Its antigen remains unidentified.

Assay: immunoSEQ multiplex PCR; the TCRdb copy retains only in-frame clones and omits some. The sample comprises roughly 57,000 clones, approximately 82% of which are singletons, and less than 30% rests with the top ten. The clonotype originates from a middle-aged man with gastric cancer. This chain links TRBV19 with TRBJ1-4, with a weak D call TRBD1 (5 bases). The specimen comprised peripheral blood, sampled from a patient treated with photon-based radiotherapy. The CDR3 region has the DNA TGTGCCAGTAGTTTGGGGACCGCCTTGAAGGTGGAAAAACTGTTTTTT. It yields the protein CASSLGTALKVEKLFF.